Listed below are T cell receptor beta chains from one sample, sequenced in a study of T-cell memory formation after mild COVID-19. MiXCR, run by TCRdb on the 5' RACE reads, gives a single entry per CDR3 protein. The sample carries roughly 250,000 distinct CDR3 sequences, roughly 15% recorded once. Sequencing used PBMCs or a T cell subset sorted from them (not recorded which). The receptor set was obtained from a man between 18 and 29 years old who had mild COVID-19 (a few samples of this study predate the infection). Cell type and time point are not known. Both conserved end residues are part of each CDR3. The order of the fields is D gene, clone size, J gene, V gene, CDR3 DNA, CDR3 protein. A D gene is named only where the DNA matches it firmly. Clone size is stated in some rows and not others, as once, few, many or a class when expanded.

TRBD2,-,TRBJ2-5,TRBV4-2,TGTGCCAGCAGCACCGGCGTCACTAGCGGGGGGGCAGAGACCCAGTACTTC,CASSTGVTSGGAETQYF
TRBD1,few,TRBJ1-5,TRBV7-2,TGTGCCAGCAGCTTAGTATGGACAGGGACAAGCAATCAGCCCCAGCATTTT,CASSLVWTGTSNQPQHF
TRBD2,few,TRBJ2-5,TRBV7-2,TGTGCCAGCAGTTTTAGCGGGGAGACCCAGTACTTC,CASSFSGETQYF
-,-,TRBJ1-1,TRBV7-2,TGTGCCAGCAGCTTAGCGAGCAGGGTCACTGAAGCTTTCTTT,CASSLASRVTEAFF
-,few,TRBJ1-5,TRBV7-3,TGTGCCAGCAGCCCTACGGGGGGCAGCAATCAGCCCCAGCATTTT,CASSPTGGSNQPQHF
-,-,TRBJ1-1,TRBV11-1,TGTGCCAGCAGCTTAGGGGGGCGTATTTGGACTGAAGCTTTCTTT,CASSLGGRIWTEAFF
-,few,TRBJ2-1,TRBV18,TGTGCCAGCTCAGAGTACCCGTGGGGGCAGTTCTTC,CASSEYPWGQFF
TRBD1,few,TRBJ2-5,TRBV5-1,TGCGCCAGCAGCAGTCTAACAGGGGAAGAGACCCAGTACTTC,CASSSLTGEETQYF
TRBD2,-,TRBJ2-7,TRBV6-2/TRBV6-3,TGTGCCAGCACCAAGTTAGCGGGGGGCCGCGAGCAGTACTTC,CASTKLAGGREQYF
TRBD2,-,TRBJ2-5,TRBV7-6,TGTGCCAGCAGCCCCCCCCGGACTAGCGTACAAGAGACCCAGTACTTC,CASSPPRTSVQETQYF
-,few,TRBJ2-7,TRBV5-4,TGTGCCAGCAGCTTGGGAGGGGGATTCTACGAGCAGTACTTC,CASSLGGGFYEQYF
-,few,TRBJ2-6,TRBV7-2,TGTGCCAGCAGCCTGCCGGCTGGGGCCAACGTCCTGACTTTC,CASSLPAGANVLTF
-,-,TRBJ2-3,TRBV5-1,TGCGCCAGCAGCTTGGGGGTCCGGGACCGCACAGATACGCAGTATTTT,CASSLGVRDRTDTQYF
-,-,TRBJ1-2,TRBV5-6,TGTGCCAGCAGCTTGGTTCCACCGGACGTCTATGGCTACACCTTC,CASSLVPPDVYGYTF
-,-,TRBJ1-5,TRBV27,TGTGCCAGCAGTTTCAAGAGCAATCAGCCCCAGCATTTT,CASSFKSNQPQHF
-,few,TRBJ2-3,TRBV4-3,TGCGCCAGCAGCCAAGATAGCCTAGATACGCAGTATTTT,CASSQDSLDTQYF
TRBD2,few,TRBJ2-7,TRBV12-3/TRBV12-4,TGTGCCAGCAGTTCCCGCGGGGGGAGCTCCTACGAGCAGTACTTC,CASSSRGGSSYEQYF
-,few,TRBJ1-1,TRBV10-3,TGTGCCATCAGTGAAGGCATTATGAACACTGAAGCTTTCTTT,CAISEGIMNTEAFF
-,few,TRBJ2-7,TRBV9,TGTGCCAGCAGCGGGGGGCTAGCCATCTCCTACGAGCAGTACTTC,CASSGGLAISYEQYF
-,few,TRBJ2-1,TRBV25-1,TGTGCCAGCAGTGATCCCTCGGTTAATGAGCAGTTCTTC,CASSDPSVNEQFF
-,-,TRBJ1-6,TRBV28,TGTGCCAGCACCACAACTCCCAATAATTCACCCCTCCACTTT,CASTTTPNNSPLHF
-,many,TRBJ2-3,TRBV28,TGTGCCAGCAGTTTCCAGGGCACAGATACGCAGTATTTT,CASSFQGTDTQYF
TRBD1,few,TRBJ2-7,TRBV4-1,TGCGCCAGCAGCCAAGCTACCCTCCGGGACAGCTCCTACGAGCAGTACTTC,CASSQATLRDSSYEQYF
-,-,TRBJ2-5,TRBV9,TGTGCCAGCAGCGTAGCCACTTACCAAGAGACCCAGTACTTC,CASSVATYQETQYF
TRBD1,many,TRBJ1-6,TRBV6-6,TGTGCCAGCAGTTCCAGGGGGCCAGGGTCACCCCTCCACTTT,CASSSRGPGSPLHF
TRBD1,few,TRBJ1-3,TRBV25-1,TGTGCCAGTATTGACAGGGGTAGTGGAAACACCATATATTTT,CASIDRGSGNTIYF
-,few,TRBJ2-1,TRBV7-9,TGTGCCAGCAGCCGTCCCCCCGGCCATGAGCAGTTCTTC,CASSRPPGHEQFF
TRBD2,-,TRBJ2-5,TRBV4-2,TGTGCCAGCAGCCAAGACCCAGCGGGGGGACAAGAGACCCAGTACTTC,CASSQDPAGGQETQYF
-,many,TRBJ1-5,TRBV7-6,TGTGCCAGCAGCTTAGGGGGTAATAGCAATCAGCCCCAGCATTTT,CASSLGGNSNQPQHF
TRBD2,-,TRBJ2-3,TRBV5-1,TGCGCCAGCAGCAACACCGGGGGGGCCAGGGATACGCAGTATTTT,CASSNTGGARDTQYF
-,many,TRBJ2-5,TRBV10-3,TGTGCCATCAGTGAGTCGGGGCACCACTTAGAGACCCAGTACTTC,CAISESGHHLETQYF
-,many,TRBJ2-3,TRBV5-1,TGCGCCAGCAGCGGGGCGGATACGCAGTATTTT,CASSGADTQYF
-,-,TRBJ1-6,TRBV12-3/TRBV12-4,TGTGCCAGCAGTTTAGGGTCCCTCCAAGGTTCACCCCTCCACTTT,CASSLGSLQGSPLHF
-,-,TRBJ2-3,TRBV6-5,TGTGCCAGCAGTGGCGGGGGCCCAAGCACAGATACGCAGTATTTT,CASSGGGPSTDTQYF
-,few,TRBJ2-1,TRBV7-3,TGTGCCAGCAGCTACCTGGGGGGTGAGCAGTTCTTC,CASSYLGGEQFF
-,few,TRBJ2-7,TRBV7-2,TGTGCCAGCAGCTCCTGGGGGATCAAGGTCGAGCAGTACTTC,CASSSWGIKVEQYF
-,-,TRBJ1-5,TRBV21-1,TGTGCCAGCAGCCCGGGGCGGTACACCAATCAGCCCCAGCATTTT,CASSPGRYTNQPQHF
TRBD1,many,TRBJ1-6,TRBV5-1,TGCGCCAGCAGCTTGGCCCCCCAGGGGGCAAACTCACCCCTCCACTTT,CASSLAPQGANSPLHF
-,few,TRBJ2-7,TRBV4-2,TGTGCCAGCAACTCAGGGCCTAGGAGCTCCTACGAGCAGTACTTC,CASNSGPRSSYEQYF
TRBD2,few,TRBJ2-7,TRBV20-1,TGCAGTAGCGGGGGGGGTTATTTGGAGCAGTACTTC,CSSGGGYLEQYF
-,many,TRBJ1-5,TRBV20-1,TGCAGTGCTATTCGACAGGTTAATCAGCCCCAGCATTTT,CSAIRQVNQPQHF
TRBD1,-,TRBJ2-7,TRBV20-1,TGCAGTGCTACCCGGACAGGGTCTAGCTCCTACGAGCAGTACTTC,CSATRTGSSSYEQYF
-,few,TRBJ2-7,TRBV30,TGTGCCTGGAGTGTAGGTGGGGGACAGTACTTC,CAWSVGGGQYF
-,few,TRBJ1-4,TRBV5-1,TGCGCCAGCAGCTTCAGTACGACTAATGAAAAACTGTTTTTT,CASSFSTTNEKLFF
-,-,TRBJ2-3,TRBV11-3,TGTGCCAGCAGCTCCGGAGGAGGTACGCAGTATTTT,CASSSGGGTQYF